Here is one TCR beta chain with its context. The antigen remains unidentified. These data come from a study of response to subunit inactivated influenza vaccine. Study conclusions and caveats: Authors suggested that a seasonal influenza vaccination recruits few new T cells each time.

TCRdb recomputed calls from the RT-PCR reads with MiXCR, one row per CDR3 protein. The table has some 600,000 distinct CDR3 sequences, approximately 15% seen once. This TCR came from a man aged 50 to 59 who received an inactivated influenza vaccine. This sample comprised PBMCs from blood, obtained 14 to 15 days before vaccination.

In nucleotides, the CDR3 is TGCGCCAGCAGACGTTCCGGGACAGGGTCAGATACGCAGTATTTT. Translated, it gives CASRRSGTGSDTQYF. The gene calls are TRBV5-1 and TRBJ2-3; TRBD1 aligns across 9 bases. The CDR3 runs 15 residues. The germline V gene has CDR1 SGHRS and CDR2 YFSETQ. The V and J ends lost 5 bases and 4 bases, in that order; junction bases with no gene match: 8.